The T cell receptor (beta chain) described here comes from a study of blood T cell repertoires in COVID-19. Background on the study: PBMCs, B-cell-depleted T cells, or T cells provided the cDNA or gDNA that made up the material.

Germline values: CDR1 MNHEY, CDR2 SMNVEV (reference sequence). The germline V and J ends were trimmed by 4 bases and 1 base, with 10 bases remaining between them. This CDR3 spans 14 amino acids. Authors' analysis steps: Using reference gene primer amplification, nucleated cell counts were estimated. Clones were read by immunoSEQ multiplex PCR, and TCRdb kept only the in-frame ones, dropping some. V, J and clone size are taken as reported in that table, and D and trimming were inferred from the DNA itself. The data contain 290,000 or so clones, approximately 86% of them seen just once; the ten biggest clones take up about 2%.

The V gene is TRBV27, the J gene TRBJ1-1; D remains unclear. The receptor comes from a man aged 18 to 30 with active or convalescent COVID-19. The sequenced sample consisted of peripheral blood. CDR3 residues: CASSSGMTNTEAFF. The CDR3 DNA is TGTGCCAGCAGTTCCGGGATGACGAACACTGAAGCTTTCTTT.